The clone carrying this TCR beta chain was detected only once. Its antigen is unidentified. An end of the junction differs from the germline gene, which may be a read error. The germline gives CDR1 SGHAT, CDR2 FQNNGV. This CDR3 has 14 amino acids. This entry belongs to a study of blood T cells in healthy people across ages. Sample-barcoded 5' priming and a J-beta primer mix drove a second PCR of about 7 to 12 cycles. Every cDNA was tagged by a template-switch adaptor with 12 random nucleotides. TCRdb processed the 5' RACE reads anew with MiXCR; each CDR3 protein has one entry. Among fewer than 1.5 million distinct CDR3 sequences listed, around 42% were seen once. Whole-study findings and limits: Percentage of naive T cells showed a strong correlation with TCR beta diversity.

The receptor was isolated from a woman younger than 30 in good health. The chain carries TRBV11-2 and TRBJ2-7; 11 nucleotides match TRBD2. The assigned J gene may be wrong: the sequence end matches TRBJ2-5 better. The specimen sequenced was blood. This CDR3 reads CVSRPSGGLETQYF. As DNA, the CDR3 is TGTGTCAGCAGACCTAGCGGGGGGTTAGAGACCCAGTACTTC.